This T cell receptor (beta chain) was observed in a study of T cells in Graves' hyperthyroidism and ophthalmopathy. Across the study: Blood was drawn when the patient was first diagnosed and still untreated. The study, taken as a whole, reports: Most clonotypes expanded in the thyroid (above 0.001) were also present in blood.

Diagnostic assessment was based on clinical symptoms, serum thyroxine and TRAb, thyroid ultrasound and orbital computed tomography. The CDR3 has 14 amino acids. V gave up 11 bases and J gave up 6 bases, with 21 bases separating them. This clonotype was detected many times. Antigen specificity is unknown. Amplification yielded TCR beta CDR3 regions, with RNA transcripts as the source. The primer set for the first-round RT-PCR of the TCR CDR3 was HTBI. TCRdb re-called the multiplex PCR reads through MiXCR, storing one row per CDR3 protein. Of under 700,000 distinct CDR3 sequences listed, roughly 17% are singletons.

V gene TRBV12-3 or TRBV12-4 combines with J gene TRBJ2-3, with a possible D match to TRBD2 (6 bases). Material for sequencing was blood. The TCR was taken from a woman aged 18-35 years with Graves' hyperthyroidism. The CDR3 DNA reads as TGTGCCGCCAGTTTTGCGGGGAGAGGGGATACGCAGTATTTT. Residues: CAASFAGRGDTQYF.